The 31 T cell receptor beta chains below come from one sample, sequenced in a study of cytomegalovirus exposure and HLA in healthy donors. The PCR ran on 60 Vbeta and 13 Jbeta primers. Clones were read by immunoSEQ multiplex PCR, and TCRdb kept only the in-frame ones, dropping some. The sample comprises roughly 130,000 clones, approximately 80% of which are singletons, and around 3% rests with the top ten. The material sequenced was PBMCs. All receptors come from a male donor in good health and CMV-seronegative.

V is TRBV7-2 and J is TRBJ1-2; D perhaps matches TRBD1 (6 bases). The V gene lost 5 bases and the J gene lost 7 bases, with 20 bases spanning the gap. This CDR3 has 15 amino acids. Germline CDR1 and CDR2: SGHTA and FQGNSA. The CDR3 DNA sequence: TGTGCCAGCAGCCCCACAAGGACAGAAACTGGTGGCTACACCTTC. As protein: CASSPTRTETGGYTF.

This clone was counted between two and nine times. This rearrangement joins TRBV5-4 to TRBJ2-7; the D gene is possibly TRBD1 (5 bases). CDR1 and CDR2 from the germline V gene are SGHNT and YYREEE (reference sequence). Trimming pared 1 base from V and 0 bases from J, leaving 11 bases between. There are 15 residues in the CDR3. The CDR3 bases are TGTGCCAGCAGCTTGTTGGGGCCAACCTCCTACGAGCAGTACTTC. Protein: CASSLLGPTSYEQYF.

This rearrangement joins TRBV14 to TRBJ2-7, with 9 nucleotides matching TRBD1. The CDR3 covers 13 residues. The germline V gene has CDR1 SGHDN and CDR2 FVKESK. The J segment lost 13 bases and the V segment lost 3 bases, leaving 10 bases of the junction unmatched. The CDR3 coding sequence is TGTGCCAGCAGCCAGCTACAGGGACAGGGAAACTACTTC. It encodes CASSQLQGQGNYF.

This chain links TRBV2 with TRBJ2-7, with TRBD1 as a possible D gene (5 bases). V was pared by 4 bases and J by 7 bases, with 17 bases between. The CDR3 runs to 14 residues. CDR1 and CDR2 (germline): SNHLY, FYNNEI. CDR3 bases: TGTGCCAGCAGTGTCTTGGACATCTTTCAAGAGCAGTACTTC. This translates into CASSVLDIFQEQYF.

In regard to this clone: At one end the junction does not follow the germline gene, possibly because of a read error. The rearrangement links TRBV27 to TRBJ2-5; TRBD2 is a possible D gene (6 bases). The CDR3 is 15 amino acids. CDR1 and CDR2 (germline): MNHEY, SMNVEV (reference sequence). The DNA for the CDR3 is TGTGCCAGCAGTTTAGTCGGGGGTATCCAAGAGGCCCAGTACTTC. This gives the protein CASSLVGGIQEAQYF.

The CDR3 DNA reads as TGTGCCAGCAGCGACGGGACTAGCGGGGTAAACACCGGGGAGCTGTTTTTT. The encoded protein is CASSDGTSGVNTGELFF. V and J are TRBV9 and TRBJ2-2; TRBD2 aligns across 13 bases. Germline loops: CDR1 SGDLS, CDR2 YYNGEE. The J segment lost 2 bases and the V segment lost 3 bases, leaving 4 bases of the junction unmatched. CDR3 length: 17 residues.

The rearrangement joins TRBV29-1 to TRBJ2-1, with TRBD2 identical over 13 bases. Germline-derived CDR1 and CDR2 are SQVTM and ANQGSEA. The CDR3 covers 14 residues. Trimming took 5 bases from V and 7 from J; bases not matched to a gene: 5. CDR3 DNA sequence: TGCAGCGTTTTACCGGGACTAGCGGGAAATGAGCAGTTCTTC. This encodes CSVLPGLAGNEQFF.

This chain uses TRBV7-8 with TRBJ2-2; 7 positions agree with TRBD2. The germline CDR1 and CDR2 sequences are SGHVS and FQNEAQ. Trimming took 6 bases from V and 1 from J; bases not matched to a gene: 5. The CDR3 spans 15 residues. The CDR3 is CASSKGGGNTGELFF. CDR3 sequence (DNA): TGTGCCAGCAGTAAAGGCGGGGGGAACACCGGGGAGCTGTTTTTT.

The chain has TRBV6-4 and TRBJ2-1; D ambiguous. V lost 2 bases, J lost 10 bases, and 12 bases lay in between. The CDR3 loop spans 13 amino acids. CDR1 MRHNA and CDR2 SNTAGT come from the germline V gene. CDR3 region: CASSDTPEQEQFF. CDR3 coding DNA: TGTGCCAGCAGTGACACCCCGGAGCAAGAGCAGTTCTTC.

In its sample, this clone was seen a few times. The CDR3 sequence: CASSLVAGGQGEQYF. DNA for the CDR3: TGTGCCAGCAGCTTAGTAGCGGGGGGGCAAGGCGAGCAGTACTTC. J is TRBJ2-7 and V is TRBV11-2; 11 nucleotides match TRBD2. The V and J ends lost 1 base and 6 bases, in that order; junction bases with no gene match: 5. Looked up from germline, CDR1 is SGHAT and CDR2 is FQNNGV. The CDR3 has 15 amino acids.

This chain joins TRBV5-1 and TRBJ2-7, with 10 nucleotides matching TRBD1. After removal of 4 bases from V and 3 bases from J, the junction contained 4 bases not matched to a gene. The CDR3 covers 14 residues. Germline values: CDR1 SGHRS, CDR2 YFSETQ. The DNA of the CDR3 is TGCGCCAGCAGCAGGACAGGGGGTAGCTACGAGCAGTACTTC. Amino acid sequence: CASSRTGGSYEQYF.

V gene TRBV29-1 combines with J gene TRBJ2-1; 11 bases fit TRBD2. V lost 3 bases and J lost 6; bases outside the gene matches: 7. CDR3 size: 15 residues. Germline lookup yields CDR1 SQVTM and CDR2 ANQGSEA. The CDR3 DNA is TGCAGCGTTGAGGGGCTAGCGGGAGGCCCCAATGAGCAGTTCTTC. Translating it yields CSVEGLAGGPNEQFF.

The V gene is TRBV4-1, the J gene TRBJ2-7; no firm D call. V lost 0 bases to trimming and J lost 3 bases, with 12 bases between them. This CDR3 is built from 15 residues. The germline V gene encodes CDR1 MGHRA and CDR2 YSYEKL. CDR3 sequence reads: CASSQERTPSYEQYF. CDR3 DNA sequence: TGCGCCAGCAGCCAAGAGCGAACACCTAGCTACGAGCAGTACTTC.

This clone was seen more than once but under ten times. The CDR3 DNA sequence: TGTGCCAGTAGTAGACTCCAGGGGTGGCAGTTCTTC. Translating gives CASSRLQGWQFF. The gene calls are TRBV19 and TRBJ2-1, with a tentative D call TRBD1 (6 bases). CDR3 length: 12 amino acids. Germline-derived CDR1 and CDR2 are LNHDA and SQIVND (reference sequence). The V and J ends lost 4 bases and 12 bases respectively, with 13 bases between them.

The chain employs TRBV5-4 and TRBJ1-6; 7 bases fit TRBD1. Germline-derived CDR1 and CDR2 are SGHNT and YYREEE (reference sequence). This CDR3 region has 15 residues. Trimming took 0 bases from V and 8 from J; bases not matched to a gene: 5. The CDR3 sequence: CASSLDRGLHSPLHF. The CDR3 DNA reads TGTGCCAGCAGCTTGGATAGGGGGCTACATTCACCCCTCCACTTT.

The chain employs TRBV27 and TRBJ2-1; D unclear. CDR1 is MNHEY and CDR2 is SMNVEV in the germline V gene (reference sequence). The V gene lost 3 bases and the J gene lost 0 bases, with 9 bases spanning the gap. This CDR3 comprises 15 residues. Written as DNA, the CDR3 is TGTGCCAGCAGTTTCGGAGATTACTCCTACAATGAGCAGTTCTTC. Residues: CASSFGDYSYNEQFF.

The CDR3 spells CAWQGDSNQPQHF. CDR3 nucleotides: TGTGCCTGGCAGGGGGACAGCAATCAGCCCCAGCATTTT. The chain links TRBV30 to TRBJ1-5; 7 positions match TRBD1. Germline CDR1 GTSNPN, CDR2 SVGIG (reference sequence). The CDR3 totals 13 residues. V was clipped by 5 bases and J by 1 base; unmatched bases: 2.

The CDR3, as DNA: TGTGCCAGCAGTACTAACACCGGGGAGCTGTTTTTT. Its protein product is CASSTNTGELFF. The V and J genes are TRBV6-4 and TRBJ2-2; D gene unclear. The CDR3 runs 12 residues. V lost 5 bases to trimming and J lost 2 bases, with 3 bases between them. Germline loops: CDR1 MRHNA, CDR2 SNTAGT.

About this clone: Other nucleotide sequences from this sample produce the same CDR3. The J gene is TRBJ1-5, the V gene TRBV19, with 11 bases lining up with TRBD1. Losses at the gene ends were 6 bases for V and 7 bases for J; bases not matched to a gene: 11. This CDR3 has 16 residues. Germline CDR1 LNHDA, CDR2 SQIVND (reference sequence). The CDR3, as DNA: TGTGCCAGTAGGGAGCAAGGACAGGGGGCAAGGCAGCCCCAGCATTTT. It specifies CASREQGQGARQPQHF. The full variable domain, completed using reference TRBV19 and TRBJ1-5, is DGGITQSPKYLFRKEGQNVTLSCEQNLNHDAMYWYRQDPGQGLRLIYYSQIVNDFQKGDIAEGYSVSREKKESFPLTVTSAQKNPTAFYLCASREQGQGARQPQHFGDGTRLSIL.

The chain uses TRBV10-3 and TRBJ2-3; TRBD2 matches at 7 bases. The CDR3 has 16 residues. V dropped 4 bases and J dropped 3; count of bases not matched to a gene: 10. CDR1 is ENHRY and CDR2 is SYGVKD in the germline V gene. DNA of the CDR3: TGTGCCATCAGTGGGGCAGGGAGGGGCGGAACAGATACGCAGTATTTT. This codes for CAISGAGRGGTDTQYF.

The DNA for the CDR3 is TGTGCCTGGAGTGTAGGGCAGGGGGCCGGAAAACTGTTTTTT. It yields the protein CAWSVGQGAGKLFF. The rearrangement joins TRBV30 to TRBJ1-4, with TRBD1 matching 8 bases. CDR3 length: 14 amino acids. Germline V lookup: CDR1 GTSNPN, CDR2 SVGIG (reference sequence). V shed 0 bases and J 10 bases; nucleotides not matched to a gene: 7.

The rearrangement links TRBV7-2 to TRBJ2-5, with D unclear. From germline, CDR1 is SGHTA and CDR2 FQGNSA. V dropped 4 bases and J dropped 1 base, with 7 bases sitting between them. The CDR3 has 13 residues. The CDR3 loop reads CASSSNFQETQYF. The CDR3 region has the DNA TGTGCCAGCAGCTCCAACTTCCAAGAGACCCAGTACTTC.

This chain links TRBV27 with TRBJ1-2; D remains unclear. CDR1 and CDR2 (germline): MNHEY, SMNVEV (reference sequence). CDR3 size: 13 residues. V lost 3 bases and J lost 3, with 8 bases in between. The CDR3 is CASSLRNYYGYTF. The CDR3 region has the DNA TGTGCCAGCAGTTTGAGAAACTACTATGGCTACACCTTC.

As concerns this clone: Compared with germline, one end of the junction differs, possibly owing to a read error. The rearrangement uses TRBV28 and TRBJ2-6; TRBD1 matches at 7 bases. This CDR3 contains 16 residues. The germline gives CDR1 MDHEN, CDR2 SYDVKM. DNA for the CDR3: TGTGCCAGCAGCCCCGGGACAGCCTCTGGGGCCAACGGCCTGACTTTC. Its translation is CASSPGTASGANGLTF.

J is TRBJ2-7 and V is TRBV6-6, with TRBD1 identical over 7 bases. The CDR3 spans 13 residues. The J segment lost 5 bases and the V segment lost 5 bases, leaving 6 bases of the junction unmatched. Per the germline V gene, CDR1 is MNHNY and CDR2 is SVGAGI (reference sequence). For the CDR3, the DNA is TGTGCCAGCAGTCTAACAGGGGTCGACGAGCAGTACTTC. Residues: CASSLTGVDEQYF.

The chain joins TRBV18 to TRBJ2-2; 10 nucleotides line up with TRBD1. V shed 2 bases, J shed 2 bases, and the junction held 5 bases outside the gene matches. The CDR3 is 17 residues long. Germline CDR1 is KGHSH and CDR2 is LQKENI. The CDR3 here is CASSPRGQGSNTGELFF. The CDR3 DNA reads TGTGCCAGCTCACCAAGGGGACAGGGGTCCAACACCGGGGAGCTGTTTTTT.

Points on this clone: The final CDR3 position lacks the conserved phenylalanine or tryptophan, pointing to a likely read error. The CDR3 spells CASSIAPLAGIAYEQYS. CDR3 nucleotide sequence: TGTGCCAGTAGTATAGCCCCCCTGGCGGGAATCGCCTACGAGCAGTACTCC. The chain links TRBV19 to TRBJ2-7, with a possible D match to TRBD2 (6 bases). V was pared by 1 base and J by 2 bases, with 18 bases between. This CDR3 has 17 residues. The germline V gene has CDR1 LNHDA and CDR2 SQIVND (reference sequence).

This chain links TRBV25-1 with TRBJ2-1; TRBD1 might be the D (5 bases). The CDR3 is 14 amino acids. The V end was cut by 4 bases, the J end by 5 bases, with 12 bases between. Germline CDR1 is MGHDK and CDR2 is SYGVNS. The CDR3 is CASSVKDTHNEQFF. For the CDR3, the DNA is TGTGCCAGCAGTGTAAAGGACACCCACAATGAGCAGTTCTTC. The full variable domain, rest sourced from reference TRBV25-1 and TRBJ2-1, is EADIYQTPRYLVIGTGKKITLECSQTMGHDKMYWYQQDPGMELHLIHYSYGVNSTEKGDLSSESTVSRIRTEHFPLTLESARPSHTSQYLCASSVKDTHNEQFFGPGTRLTVL.

The chain links TRBV5-4 to TRBJ1-5; D may be TRBD1 (5 bases). The CDR3 extends over 15 amino acids. V was cut by 4 bases and J by 2 bases, with 13 bases left in between. CDR1 SGHNT and CDR2 YYREEE come from the germline V gene (reference sequence). The CDR3 region has the DNA TGTGCCAGCAGCCGGGGGGGAGGAGGCAATCAGCCCCAGCATTTT. Translated: CASSRGGGGNQPQHF. The whole variable domain, remainder taken from reference TRBV5-4 and TRBJ1-5, is ETGVTQSPTHLIKTRGQQVTLRCSSQSGHNTVSWYQQALGQGPQFIFQYYREEENGRGNFPPRFSGLQFPNYSSELNVNALELDDSALYLCASSRGGGGNQPQHFGDGTRLSIL.

The chain uses TRBV5-1 and TRBJ2-7, with D possibly TRBD1 on 7 matching bases. This CDR3 comprises 14 residues. The V end was cut by 4 bases, the J end by 6 bases, with 17 bases between. Germline lookup yields CDR1 SGHRS and CDR2 YFSETQ. CDR3 region: CASSRRDSGFEQYF. The CDR3 DNA reads as TGCGCCAGCAGCCGGCGGGACAGCGGATTCGAGCAGTACTTC. Together with reference TRBV5-1 and TRBJ2-7, the CDR3 gives the full variable domain: KAGVTQTPRYLIKTRGQQVTLSCSPISGHRSVSWYQQTPGQGLQFLFEYFSETQRNKGNFPGRFSGRQFSNSRSEMNVSTLELGDSALYLCASSRRDSGFEQYFGPGTRLTVT.

V and J are TRBV2 and TRBJ2-3, with 12 bases lining up with TRBD2. Germline V gene data show CDR1 as SNHLY and CDR2 as FYNNEI. Trimming removed 7 bases from V and 4 bases from J; junction bases left unmatched: 12. The CDR3 is 17 residues long. The DNA for the CDR3 is TGTGCCAGCACCATGGGCTCACTAGCGGGAGGATCAGATACGCAGTATTTT. The encoded protein is CASTMGSLAGGSDTQYF.